This TCR beta chain was obtained from a study of T-cell memory formation after mild COVID-19. V lost 6 bases, J lost 6 bases, and 8 bases stayed unmatched. This CDR3 spans 16 amino acids. From germline, CDR1 is ENHRY and CDR2 SYGVKD. To note about this clonotype: Its antigen is as yet unknown.

Study conclusions and caveats: A balance of CD4 and CD8 characterized clones contracting day 15 to 85, whereas later expanders leaned CD4+. Shrinking CD4+ clones resided mostly in CM and EM, and CD8+ ones in EMRA.

Barcoded TCR alpha and TCR beta cDNA libraries with UMIs came from 5'RACE using constant-segment primers. MiXCR was run by TCRdb on the 5' RACE reads, yielding one entry per CDR3 protein. The sample consists of around 440,000 distinct CDR3 sequences, around a sixth of them appearing once. The source material was PBMCs or a T cell subset sorted from them (not recorded which). This chain uses TRBV10-3 with TRBJ2-1; 13 bases map to TRBD2. The sequence came from an adult woman who had mild COVID-19 (a few samples of this study predate the infection). Cell type and time point are not known. CDR3 nucleotide sequence: TGTGCCATCAGCCCAGAACTAGCGGGAGGGCCCAATGAGCAGTTCTTC. It encodes CAISPELAGGPNEQFF.